The sequence of this T cell receptor beta chain was determined in a study of cytomegalovirus exposure and HLA in healthy donors. Study results and caveats: TCR beta V segments were, for the most part, productive about 87% or about 30% of the time in an earlier analysis. In the analysis, some V segments, TRBV6-2 and TRBV6-3 included, were excluded as indistinguishable. A later analysis reportedly found fewer N-insertions in an Asian-associated ancestry cluster than the approximately 670-donor mean.

The PCR used 60 Vbeta and 13 Jbeta primers. Original processing notes: Later, roughly 86 million unique TCR beta chains were counted in an analysis, and approximately 10 million of them were shared. Using immunoSEQ multiplex PCR, the repertoire was profiled, and TCRdb retains in-frame clones only, with some absent. That table is the source of V, J and clone size, and D and trimming were worked out from the DNA. Seen in this sample are 50,000 to 70,000 clones; the ten most common clones hold roughly 4%. This CDR3 contains 16 residues. Worth noting for this clone: Its matching antigen is unknown.

The sequence was obtained from a woman aged 18-35 years in good health and CMV-seronegative. The rearrangement links TRBV12-1 to TRBJ2-7; the D call TRBD2 from the table was never checked on the DNA. TRBV12-1 is an annotated pseudogene. The sample was PBMCs. The CDR3 sequence: CASSPRTSGSPYEQYF. CDR3 in DNA: TGTGCCAGCAGCCCCAGGACTAGCGGGAGCCCCTACGAGCAGTACTTC.